A selection of T cell receptor beta chains follows, all from one sample in a study of T-cell reconstitution after alpha-beta-depleted transplantation in children. TCRdb itself ran the PCR reads through MiXCR, one entry per CDR3 protein. The data show a few hundred thousand distinct CDR3 sequences, with 25% to 30% seen just once and less than 40% held by the top ten. Here the sequenced sample was PBMCs, taken before TCRalphabeta/CD19-depleted stem cell transplant. These receptors originate from a boy less than two years old with Wiskott-Aldrich syndrome, due to receive a stem cell transplant. Each CDR3 is given with its conserved first and last residue. The D gene is left open where the match is weak. Clone size is stated in some rows and not others, as once, few, many or a class when expanded.

D gene	V gene	clone size	J gene	CDR3 DNA	CDR3 protein
.	TRBV7-9	.	TRBJ2-2	TGTGCCAGCAGCTTACCCCCAGTTTTGCAGACGGGGGAGCTGTTTTTT	CASSLPPVLQTGELFF
.	TRBV20-1	few	TRBJ2-3	TGCAGTGTGGTGCTCATAAGCACAGATACGCAGTATTTT	CSVVLISTDTQYF
.	TRBV5-1	once	TRBJ2-5	TGCGCCAGCAGCGCCCAGGGGCCCCAAGAGACCCAGTACTTC	CASSAQGPQETQYF
.	TRBV5-1	.	TRBJ2-1	TGCGCCAGCAGCTTGCGGGGGTCCAGTTTATATGAGCAGTTCTTC	CASSLRGSSLYEQFF
TRBD2	TRBV12-3/TRBV12-4	.	TRBJ2-6	TGTGCCAGCAGTCAGACTAGCGGGAGTACTGGGGCCAACGTCCTGACTTTC	CASSQTSGSTGANVLTF
TRBD1	TRBV6-5	.	TRBJ2-2	TGTGCCAGCAGTTGGGGACAGGAGCTCACCGGGGAGCTGTTTTTT	CASSWGQELTGELFF
.	TRBV11-2	few	TRBJ2-7	TGTGCCAGCAGCGTCGGCAGGTGGAGCGGGGAGCAGTACTTC	CASSVGRWSGEQYF
.	TRBV6-1	few	TRBJ1-6	TGTGCCAGCAGTGGACCGAGAGGCCCATATAATTCACCCCTCCACTTT	CASSGPRGPYNSPLHF
.	TRBV7-9	.	TRBJ2-6	TGTGCCAGCAGCTTAGGACAGACTTCTGGGGCCAACGTCCTGACTTTC	CASSLGQTSGANVLTF
TRBD2	TRBV27	.	TRBJ2-3	TGTGCCAGCAGTGGACTAGCGGGAGATAGTGGCACAGATACGCAGTATTTT	CASSGLAGDSGTDTQYF
.	TRBV7-9	.	TRBJ2-3	TGTGCCAGCAGCTTATTCAGGTCTAGCACAGATACGCAGTATTTT	CASSLFRSSTDTQYF
.	TRBV15	few	TRBJ1-3	TGTGCCACCAGCAGAGGTACAGGCCTACTATCTGGAAACACCATATATTTT	CATSRGTGLLSGNTIYF
.	TRBV6-1	.	TRBJ2-7	TGTGCCAGCATGGGGTGGGGCAGAAGTATATACGAGCAGTACTTC	CASMGWGRSIYEQYF
.	TRBV12-3/TRBV12-4	.	TRBJ2-2	TGTGCCAGCAGTCCCCACCGGGACCACTCCGGGGAGCTGTTTTTT	CASSPHRDHSGELFF
TRBD1	TRBV7-2	few	TRBJ2-5	TGTGCCAGCAGCTTAGCCGGGACAGGGAGGCAAGAGACCCAGTACTTC	CASSLAGTGRQETQYF
TRBD1	TRBV10-3	.	TRBJ2-1	TGTGCCATCGGGGAGACAGGGGAACAATATGAGCAGTTCTTC	CAIGETGEQYEQFF
TRBD1	TRBV29-1	.	TRBJ1-2	TGCAGCGTGGACAGGGACTATACCTTC	CSVDRDYTF
TRBD2	TRBV5-1	few	TRBJ2-5	TGCGCCAGCAGTGATGGACTAGGGGAGACCCAGTACTTC	CASSDGLGETQYF
.	TRBV5-1	few	TRBJ1-1	TGCGCCAGCAGCTGGGGACTCTCGAACACTGAAGCTTTCTTT	CASSWGLSNTEAFF
.	TRBV7-2	many	TRBJ2-3	TGTGCCAGCAGCCCTCGACGGGCCACAGATACGCAGTATTTT	CASSPRRATDTQYF
.	TRBV5-1	few	TRBJ1-1	TGCGCCAGCACTCCAACCCGGATGAACACTGAAGCTTTCTTT	CASTPTRMNTEAFF
TRBD2	TRBV27	.	TRBJ2-3	TGTGCCAGCAGTTCGGGACTACGTAGCACAGATACGCAGTATTTT	CASSSGLRSTDTQYF
.	TRBV5-1	few	TRBJ2-7	TGCGCCAGCAGCGTGGGACAAGACGCCTACGAGCAGTACTTC	CASSVGQDAYEQYF
TRBD2	TRBV12-3/TRBV12-4	.	TRBJ2-1	TGTGCCAGCGCTACGAGCGGGAAACTCCTCAATGAGCAGTTCTTC	CASATSGKLLNEQFF
TRBD2	TRBV20-1	.	TRBJ2-5	TGCAGTGCTACTGGGACTAGCAAGACCCAGTACTTC	CSATGTSKTQYF
TRBD2	TRBV20-1	.	TRBJ2-1	TGCAGTGCTAGAAGGACTAGCGGGAGTAACAATGAGCAGTTCTTC	CSARRTSGSNNEQFF
.	TRBV4-2	few	TRBJ2-1	TGTGCCAGCAGCCACCAAAATAGACACAATGAGCAGTTCTTC	CASSHQNRHNEQFF
TRBD2	TRBV30	.	TRBJ2-1	TGTGCCTGGAGTGTACGACGGGAGGGTGAGCAGTTCTTC	CAWSVRREGEQFF
.	TRBV20-1	.	TRBJ1-2	TGCAGTGCTACCCTAACGGGGAACTATGGCTACACCTTC	CSATLTGNYGYTF